The clone carrying this TCR beta chain appeared once. Its antigen is currently unknown. One junction end does not reproduce the germline sequence, and a read error may be involved. Vbeta (60) and Jbeta (13) primers were used in the PCR. Clones were read by immunoSEQ multiplex PCR, and TCRdb kept only the in-frame ones, dropping some. The sample shows roughly 90,000 clones, 80% to 90% of them seen only once. This CDR3 is built from 13 residues. From germline, CDR1 is GTSNPN and CDR2 SVGIG (reference sequence). The sample originates from a study of cytomegalovirus exposure and HLA in healthy donors. General study results and limits: Some V segments could not be told apart, so they were left out, TRBV6-2 and TRBV6-3 among them.

The chain combines TRBV30 with TRBJ1-1, with D hard to call. The sequence came from a man aged 25 to 40 in good health and CMV-seropositive. Sequenced input: PBMCs. This CDR3 is CAWGVTVNTEAFF. The CDR3 DNA sequence: TGTGCCTGGGGTGTTACAGTGAACACTGAAGCTTTCTTT.